Following are 10 T cell receptor beta chains from one sample sequenced in a study of CD8+CD57+ T cells in acquired aplastic anemia. Genomic DNA, the template, was used for profiling of the TCR beta VDJ and CDR3. In TCRdb, the reads were re-called with MiXCR into one record per CDR3 protein. Here the sample spans approximately 180,000 distinct CDR3 sequences, over 40% being singletons. CD8+CD57+ cell expansion had been shown by flow cytometry in patients chosen for sequencing. The sequencing input was sorted CD4+, CD8+, or CD8+CD57+ T cells (not recorded which) from PBMCs. The source is a human donor with aplastic anemia.

V and J are TRBV6-1 and TRBJ2-3; TRBD2 matches at 8 bases. V lost 8 bases to trimming and J lost 2 bases; unmatched junction nucleotides: 6. Germline V gene sequence: CDR1 MNHNS, CDR2 SASEGT. This CDR3 region has 14 residues. The CDR3 region is CASESGSSTDTQYF. As DNA, the CDR3 is TGTGCCAGCGAAAGCGGGAGCTCCACAGATACGCAGTATTTT.

Many counts were recorded for this clonotype. The V gene is TRBV6-1, the J gene TRBJ2-3, with 9 bases fitting TRBD1. The trim removed 5 bases at V and 6 bases at J, leaving 6 bases unmatched. The CDR3 extends over 14 amino acids. Per the germline V gene, CDR1 is MNHNS and CDR2 is SASEGT. CDR3: CASSQQGAGDTQYF. CDR3 bases: TGTGCCAGCAGTCAACAGGGGGCAGGGGATACGCAGTATTTT.

The chain is built from TRBV2 and TRBJ1-6; 9 nucleotides line up with TRBD1. The CDR3 contains 14 residues. The germline gives CDR1 SNHLY, CDR2 FYNNEI. The V and J ends lost 6 bases and 7 bases, in that order; junction bases with no gene match: 4. CDR3 loop: CASRADRGNSPLHF. Here the CDR3 DNA reads TGTGCCAGCAGGGCTGACAGGGGGAATTCACCCCTCCACTTT.

This clonotype was counted many times. CDR3 sequence: CASSQEFGGEQYF. The CDR3 region has the DNA TGCGCCAGCAGCCAGGAGTTCGGGGGCGAGCAGTACTTC. This chain links TRBV4-3 with TRBJ2-7, with D possibly matching TRBD2 (6 bases). Trimming took 3 bases from V and 6 from J, leaving 12 bases between them. Looked up from germline, CDR1 is LGHNA and CDR2 is YSLEER. The CDR3 is 13 amino acids.

There are a few counts of this clonotype. The chain combines TRBV7-9 with TRBJ1-1; D is unclear. Germline lookup yields CDR1 SEHNR and CDR2 FQNEAQ (reference sequence). V was clipped by 4 bases and J by 3 bases, with 9 bases between them. This CDR3 is 13 amino acids long. CDR3 sequence reads: CASSSGLYTEAFF. CDR3 in DNA: TGTGCCAGCAGCTCGGGGTTGTACACTGAAGCTTTCTTT.

Points on this clonotype: An end of the junction differs from the germline gene, which may be a read error. The chain has TRBV10-3 and TRBJ2-1, with D perhaps matching TRBD1 (6 bases). CDR1 and CDR2 (germline): ENHRY, SYGVKD. The CDR3 is 15 residues long. The DNA of the CDR3 is TGTACCATCAGTGGGTCCCAAAACAGGGTCGTGGAGCAGTTCTTC. It is translated as CTISGSQNRVVEQFF.

V is TRBV2 and J is TRBJ2-7; D gene uncertain. CDR3 length equals 12 residues. Germline CDR1 and CDR2: SNHLY and FYNNEI. V was shortened by 7 bases and J by 2 bases, with 9 bases between the two germline ends. CDR3 DNA: TGTGCCAGCAAAAAGAGGACCTACGAGCAGTACTTC. This encodes CASKKRTYEQYF.

The J gene is TRBJ1-3, the V gene TRBV5-1; D uncertain. CDR3 length equals 14 residues. V lost 4 bases and J 3 bases, leaving 11 bases between the germline ends. Germline V gene data show CDR1 as SGHRS and CDR2 as YFSETQ. Here the CDR3 DNA reads TGCGCCAGCAGCGACGAAGGAGGTGGAAACACCATATATTTT. This sequence encodes CASSDEGGGNTIYF.

This chain connects TRBV10-1 to TRBJ2-1; 11 nucleotides line up with TRBD2. The ends lost 2 bases at V and 2 bases at J; junction bases unmatched: 5. Germline V gene lookup returns CDR1 WNHNN and CDR2 SYGVQD (reference sequence). The CDR3 is 17 amino acids. This CDR3 reads CASSEASGGTTYNEQFF. DNA of the CDR3: TGCGCCAGCAGTGAGGCTAGCGGGGGGACCACCTACAATGAGCAGTTCTTC.

The CDR3: CASSQESWGTGANVLTF. Written as DNA, the CDR3 is TGTGCCAGCAGCCAAGAAAGTTGGGGGACAGGGGCCAACGTCCTGACTTTC. The chain links TRBV14 to TRBJ2-6; weak D call: TRBD1 (6 bases). The CDR3 has 17 amino acids. The V end lost 0 bases, the J end lost 4 bases, and 13 bases lay between the germline ends. Germline V gene sequence: CDR1 SGHDN, CDR2 FVKESK.